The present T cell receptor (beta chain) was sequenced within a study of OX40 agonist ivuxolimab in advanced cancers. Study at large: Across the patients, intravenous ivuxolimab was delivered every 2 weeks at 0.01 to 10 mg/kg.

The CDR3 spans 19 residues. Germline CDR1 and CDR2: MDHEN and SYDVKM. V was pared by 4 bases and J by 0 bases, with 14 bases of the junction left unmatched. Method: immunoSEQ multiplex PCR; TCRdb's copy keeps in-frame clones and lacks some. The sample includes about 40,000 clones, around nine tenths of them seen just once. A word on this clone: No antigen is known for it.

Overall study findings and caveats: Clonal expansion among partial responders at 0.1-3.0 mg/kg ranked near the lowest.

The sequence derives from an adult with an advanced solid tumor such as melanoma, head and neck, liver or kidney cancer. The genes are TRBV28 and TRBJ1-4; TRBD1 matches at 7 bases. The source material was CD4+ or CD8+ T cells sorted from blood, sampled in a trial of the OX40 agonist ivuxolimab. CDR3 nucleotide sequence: TGTGCCAGCAGTTCCAAAGGGACAGATATACTAACAACTAATGAAAAACTGTTTTTT. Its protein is CASSSKGTDILTTNEKLFF. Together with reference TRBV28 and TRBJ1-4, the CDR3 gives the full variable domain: DVKVTQSSRYLVKRTGEKVFLECVQDMDHENMFWYRQDPGLGLRLIYFSYDVKMKEKGDIPEGYSVSREKKERFSLILESASTNQTSMYLCASSSKGTDILTTNEKLFFGSGTQLSVL.